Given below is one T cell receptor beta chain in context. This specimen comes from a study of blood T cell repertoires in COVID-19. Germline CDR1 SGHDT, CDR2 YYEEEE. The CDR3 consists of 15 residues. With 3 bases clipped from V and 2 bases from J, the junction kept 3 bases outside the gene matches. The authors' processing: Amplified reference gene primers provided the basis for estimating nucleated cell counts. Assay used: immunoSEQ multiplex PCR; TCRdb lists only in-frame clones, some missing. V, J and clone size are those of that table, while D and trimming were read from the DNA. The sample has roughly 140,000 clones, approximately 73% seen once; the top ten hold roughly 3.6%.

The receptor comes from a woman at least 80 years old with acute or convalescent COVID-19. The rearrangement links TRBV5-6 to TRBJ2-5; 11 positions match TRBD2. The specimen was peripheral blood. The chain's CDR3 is CASSYGLAGQETQYF. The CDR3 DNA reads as TGTGCCAGCAGCTACGGACTAGCGGGTCAAGAGACCCAGTACTTC. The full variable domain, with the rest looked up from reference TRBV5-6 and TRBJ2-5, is DAGVTQSPTHLIKTRGQQVTLRCSPKSGHDTVSWYQQALGQGPQFIFQYYEEEERQRGNFPDRFSGHQFPNYSSELNVNALLLGDSALYLCASSYGLAGQETQYFGPGTRLLVL.